The rows below give T cell receptor beta chains drawn from one sample of a study of blood T cell repertoires in COVID-19. Profiled with immunoSEQ multiplex PCR; TCRdb holds only in-frame clones, not every one. The sample includes 55,000 to 80,000 clones, under 85% of them seen just once. Sequencing input: peripheral blood. The source is a woman of 80 years or more with active or convalescent COVID-19. The CDR3 runs from the conserved cysteine through the conserved F or W. A D gene is named only where the DNA matches it firmly. For some rows the clone size is stated as once, few or many, or as a class when expanded; others skip it.

>TRBV6-5|TRBJ2-4|-|13|-
CASSPTDLNIQYF
TGTGCCAGCAGCCCGACAGATTTAAACATTCAGTACTTC
>TRBV19|TRBJ1-6|-|13|-
CASSISVTTPLHF
TGTGCCAGTAGTATCAGCGTTACGACACCCCTCCACTTT
>TRBV2|TRBJ2-3|few|15|TRBD1
CASSQQGKSTDTQYF
TGTGCCAGCAGTCAACAGGGGAAGAGCACAGATACGCAGTATTTT
>TRBV2|TRBJ1-6|-|17|TRBD1
CASSEAQGAIYNSPLHF
TGTGCCAGCAGTGAAGCTCAGGGGGCGATCTATAATTCACCCCTCCACTTT
>TRBV11-2|TRBJ2-1|once|18|TRBD2
CASSLGGTSGGRYNEQFF
TGTGCCAGCAGCTTAGGAGGGACTAGCGGGGGAAGATACAATGAGCAGTTCTTC
>TRBV2|TRBJ2-2|-|13|-
CASSRQNTGELFF
TGTGCCAGCAGCCGACAGAACACCGGGGAGCTGTTTTTT
>TRBV6-2/TRBV6-3|TRBJ1-1|-|12|-
CASSEQGPRAFF
TGTGCCAGCAGTGAGCAGGGTCCGAGAGCTTTCTTT
>TRBV4-1|TRBJ2-1|once|16|-
CASSPLLGSSYNEQFF
TGCGCCAGCAGCCCCCTGCTAGGAAGCTCCTACAATGAGCAGTTCTTC
>TRBV19|TRBJ2-3|once|15|-
CASSIPGLPSATQYF
TGTGCCAGTAGTATACCGGGACTGCCGTCAGCGACGCAGTATTTT
>TRBV19|TRBJ1-2|few|19|TRBD1
CASSLTGADFGAAGYGYTF
TGTGCCAGTAGTCTGACAGGGGCCGATTTCGGTGCCGCAGGCTATGGCTACACCTTC
>TRBV2|TRBJ2-1|-|14|-
CASRDSSRDNEQFF
TGTGCCAGCAGGGACAGCTCACGGGACAATGAGCAGTTCTTC
>TRBV25-1|TRBJ1-2|few|15|-
CASSSDQGSHYGYTF
TGTGCCAGCAGTTCCGACCAGGGGTCGCACTATGGCTACACCTTC
>TRBV27|TRBJ1-1|-|16|TRBD1
CASSETGIGSSTEAFF
TGTGCCAGCAGTGAGACAGGGATTGGGTCCAGCACTGAAGCTTTCTTT
>TRBV9|TRBJ2-1|-|17|TRBD2
CASSVDISAGGYNEQFF
TGTGCCAGCAGCGTAGACATCTCGGCGGGGGGCTACAATGAGCAGTTCTTC
>TRBV2|TRBJ2-1|-|14|-
CASSLGRGGNEQFF
TGTGCCAGCAGTCTCGGCAGGGGTGGGAATGAGCAGTTCTTC
>TRBV28|TRBJ1-3|-|13|TRBD1
CASSPQGGNTIYF
TGTGCCAGCAGCCCACAGGGGGGAAACACCATATATTTT
>TRBV7-9|TRBJ1-1|many|15|-
CASSLAIGEGTEAFF
TGTGCCAGCAGCTTAGCGATTGGGGAGGGCACTGAAGCTTTCTTT
>TRBV29-1|TRBJ1-2|-|13|-
CSVGKEESYGYTF
TGCAGCGTTGGAAAGGAGGAGAGCTATGGCTACACCTTC
>TRBV3-1/TRBV3-2|TRBJ2-3|-|13|-
CASSASRRDTQYF
TGTGCCAGCAGCGCGAGCCGTAGAGATACGCAGTATTTT
>TRBV4-1|TRBJ2-7|few|14|TRBD1
CASSQNRGAYEQYF
TGCGCCAGCAGCCAGAACAGGGGGGCCTACGAGCAGTACTTC
>TRBV10-3|TRBJ2-2|-|14|TRBD2
CAHSGGTPTGELFF
TGTGCGCATAGCGGGGGAACCCCCACCGGGGAGCTGTTTTTT
>TRBV20-1|TRBJ2-2|-|13|-
CSASWGDTGELFF
TGCAGTGCTAGTTGGGGGGACACCGGGGAGCTGTTTTTT
>TRBV5-4|TRBJ2-7|few|13|-
CASSLVRGGEQYF
TGTGCCAGCAGCTTGGTCAGGGGTGGCGAGCAGTACTTC
>TRBV10-3|TRBJ2-2|-|15|TRBD1
CAISGWTGGTGELFF
TGTGCCATCAGTGGTTGGACAGGGGGCACCGGGGAGCTGTTTTTT
>TRBV18|TRBJ1-2|-|13|-
CASSPSGLDGYTF
TGTGCCAGCTCACCGTCAGGGTTGGATGGCTACACCTTC
>TRBV27|TRBJ1-2|-|14|-
CASSRIQENYGYTF
TGTGCCAGCAGTAGAATACAGGAAAACTATGGCTACACCTTC
>TRBV5-8|TRBJ1-1|-|16|TRBD1
CASSWTGFVVPGEAFF
TGTGCCAGCAGCTGGACAGGTTTCGTCGTGCCGGGTGAAGCTTTCTTT
>TRBV27|TRBJ2-1|-|13|-
CASSLRQYNEQFF
TGTGCCAGCAGTTTGAGACAATACAATGAGCAGTTCTTC
>TRBV5-1|TRBJ1-1|-|14|TRBD1
CASSSQGSYTEAFF
TGCGCCAGCAGCTCACAGGGGAGCTACACTGAAGCTTTCTTT
>TRBV11-1|TRBJ2-7|-|15|-
CASSFLEGRPYEQYF
TGTGCCAGCAGCTTTCTGGAGGGACGGCCCTACGAGCAGTACTTC
>TRBV12-3/TRBV12-4|TRBJ2-2|-|12|-
CASSQYSRELFF
TGTGCCAGCAGTCAATACAGCAGGGAGCTGTTTTTT
>TRBV3-1/TRBV3-2|TRBJ1-5|-|15|TRBD1
CASSLGQAGNQPQHF
TGTGCCAGCAGCCTCGGACAGGCAGGCAATCAGCCCCAGCATTTT
>TRBV5-6|TRBJ2-6|-|16|-
CASSSWAGSGANVLTF
TGTGCCAGCAGCTCGTGGGCAGGCTCTGGGGCCAACGTCCTGACTTTC
>TRBV18|TRBJ2-2|-|14|TRBD1
CASSPGQGVGELFF
TGTGCCAGCTCGCCAGGACAGGGAGTCGGGGAGCTGTTTTTT
>TRBV5-1|TRBJ2-2|once|16|TRBD2
CASSSGGTSAAGELFF
TGCGCCAGCAGCTCGGGGGGGACTAGCGCCGCCGGGGAGCTGTTTTTT
>TRBV6-5|TRBJ2-7|-|15|TRBD2
CASSLSGALSYEQYF
TGTGCCAGCAGCCTCAGCGGGGCCCTCTCCTACGAGCAGTACTTC
>TRBV7-3|TRBJ2-3|-|13|-
CASSLNEAGTQYF
TGTGCCAGCAGCTTAAACGAGGCGGGGACGCAGTATTTT
>TRBV5-1|TRBJ1-2|-|14|-
CASSFPGGGYGYTF
TGCGCCAGCAGCTTCCCGGGAGGCGGCTATGGCTACACCTTC
>TRBV6-5|TRBJ2-7|-|14|TRBD1
CASTRDRGPYEQYF
TGTGCCAGCACACGGGACAGGGGCCCCTACGAGCAGTACTTC
>TRBV21-1|TRBJ2-7|-|16|-
CASSKLGRRPRDEQYF
TGTGCCAGCAGCAAATTGGGAAGGAGGCCCCGAGACGAGCAGTACTTC
>TRBV21-1|TRBJ1-2|-|16|-
CASSYDDGQGSYGYTF
TGTGCCAGCAGCTACGACGACGGACAGGGGAGCTATGGCTACACCTTC
>TRBV7-9|TRBJ1-1|-|13|-
CASSVTENTEAFF
TGTGCCAGCAGCGTGACAGAAAACACTGAAGCTTTCTTT
>TRBV5-4|TRBJ2-3|-|17|TRBD1
CASSSSRDRGIRDTQYF
TGTGCCAGCAGCTCCTCCCGGGACAGGGGGATTAGGGATACGCAGTATTTT
>TRBV19|TRBJ1-6|once|15|-
CASSGRSKGNSPLHF
TGTGCCAGCTCGGGGAGGTCCAAGGGTAATTCACCCCTCCACTTT
>TRBV4-1|TRBJ1-2|-|15|TRBD1
CASSQAGTVRYGYTF
TGCGCCAGCAGCCAAGCCGGGACAGTGCGCTATGGCTACACCTTC
>TRBV7-8|TRBJ2-7|-|13|-
CASSPSGGYEQYF
TGTGCCAGCAGCCCTTCCGGAGGTTACGAGCAGTACTTC
>TRBV9|TRBJ1-2|-|15|TRBD1
CASSARGGGINGYTF
TGTGCCAGCAGCGCCCGAGGGGGCGGAATTAATGGCTACACCTTC
>TRBV19|TRBJ1-2|-|13|-
CASSSTGNYGYTF
TGTGCCAGTAGTTCAACAGGGAACTATGGCTACACCTTC
>TRBV6-1|TRBJ2-7|-|13|-
CASSDGFAYEQYF
TGTGCCAGCAGTGACGGGTTTGCGTACGAGCAGTACTTC